This T cell receptor (beta chain) was sequenced during a study of blood T cell repertoires in COVID-19. For the study at large: The United States, Italy and Spain provided the acute and convalescent COVID-19 samples.

The CDR3 spans 15 residues. Germline CDR1 is SGHNT and CDR2 is YYREEE (reference sequence). V lost 3 bases to trimming and J lost 0 bases; unmatched junction nucleotides: 3. Per the study methods: Nucleated cell counts were estimated from reference gene primer amplification. Profiled with immunoSEQ multiplex PCR; TCRdb holds only in-frame clones, not every one. V, J and clone size are those of that table, while D and trimming were read from the DNA. The sample records some 370,000 clones, about 90% being singletons. The sequencing input was peripheral blood. This receptor was identified in a man in his forties with acute or convalescent COVID-19. The chain recombines TRBV5-4 with TRBJ2-1; 7 nucleotides agree with TRBD2. CDR3 nucleotide sequence: TGTGCCAGCAGCTCGGGACTAAGCTCCTACAATGAGCAGTTCTTC. This gives the protein CASSSGLSSYNEQFF.